This T cell receptor beta chain was identified in a study of T cell responses to AZD1222 COVID-19 vaccine. Findings and caveats of the study: After the peak T cell response, and only then, were repertoires sampled. Unmutated variant regions reportedly attract nearly half of all spike-specific TCRs. Seropositivity was recorded at baseline in only 6 or 7 AZD1222 recipients. The sample set comprised mostly white British donors with more females, and clonal diversity was possibly underestimated.

The data were produced by immunoSEQ multiplex PCR, yet TCRdb's version contains in-frame clones alone and is incomplete. Of roughly 100,000 clones in the sample, more than 75% are singletons; the top ten hold less than 4%. Turning to this clone: The antigen remains unidentified.

The receptor comes from an adult who received the MenACWY meningococcal vaccine as a control. Source: peripheral blood, taken 28 days after the second dose of the MenACWY control vaccine.

The CDR3 protein is CASSLGGRGDIQYF. CDR3 bases: TGTGCCAGCAGCTTGGGGGGCAGGGGGGACATTCAGTACTTC. The V gene is TRBV5-4, the J gene TRBJ2-4, with D possibly TRBD1 on 7 matching bases. Germline CDR1 SGHNT, CDR2 YYREEE (reference sequence). The CDR3 is made up of 14 amino acids. Deletions cut 0 bases from V and 8 bases from J, with 12 bases between.